Each of the 14 T cell receptor beta chains below was sequenced from the same sample in a study of immune characteristics of hereditary and idiopathic chronic pancreatitis. Patients having total pancreatectomy with islet autotransplantation provided the chronic pancreatitis pancreas tissue. The repertoire was sequenced with immunoSEQ multiplex PCR; TCRdb's copy has only in-frame clones and lacks some. The profile shows 8,500 to 9,500 clones, 75% to 85% of them singletons. Sequenced input: pancreas tissue with idiopathic chronic pancreatitis. These receptors were obtained from a human donor with chronic pancreatitis.

This chain links TRBV7-2 with TRBJ1-1; the D gene is possibly TRBD1 (5 bases). The CDR3 is made up of 15 amino acids. Trimming stripped 5 bases from V and 3 bases from J, with 16 bases between. CDR1 is SGHTA and CDR2 is FQGNSA in the germline V gene. The CDR3 sequence: CASSPGGAGYTEAFF. Written as DNA, the CDR3 is TGTGCCAGCAGCCCCGGCGGGGCAGGGTACACTGAAGCTTTCTTT. Combining the CDR3 with reference TRBV7-2 and TRBJ1-1 gives the whole variable domain GAGVSQSPSNKVTEKGKDVELRCDPISGHTALYWYRQSLGQGLEFLIYFQGNSAPDKSGLPSDRFSAERTGGSVSTLTIQRTQQEDSAVYLCASSPGGAGYTEAFFGQGTRLTVV.

The chain recombines TRBV7-9 with TRBJ1-5; D unresolved. CDR3 length: 15 residues. The germline V gene has CDR1 SEHNR and CDR2 FQNEAQ (reference sequence). The V end was cut by 1 base, the J end by 4 bases, with 11 bases between. DNA of the CDR3: TGTGCCAGCAGCTTAGGTTTCGGAGCAAATCAGCCCCAGCATTTT. As protein: CASSLGFGANQPQHF.

The V call is TRBV11-3, the J call TRBJ1-5; 10 bases are a match to TRBD1. The V gene's germline CDR1 is SGHNT and CDR2 YENEEA. Losses at the gene ends were 4 bases for V and 9 bases for J; bases not matched to a gene: 6. This CDR3 spans 14 amino acids. CDR3 in DNA: TGTGCCAGCAGCTCTGACAGGGGGCGGGGGCCCCAGCATTTT. Protein: CASSSDRGRGPQHF. The variable domain in full, completed from reference TRBV11-3 and TRBJ1-5, reads EAGVVQSPRYKIIEKKQPVAFWCNPISGHNTLYWYLQNLGQGPELLIRYENEEAVDDSQLPKDRFSAERLKGVDSTLKIQPAELGDSAVYLCASSSDRGRGPQHFGDGTRLSIL.

The chain joins TRBV7-6 to TRBJ1-1; 12 bases map to TRBD1. Per the germline V gene, CDR1 is SGHVS and CDR2 is FNYEAQ. V lost 3 bases, J lost 3 bases, and 8 bases stayed unmatched. This CDR3 contains 17 residues. The CDR3 here is CASSFRDRGRTDTEAFF. The CDR3 DNA sequence: TGTGCCAGCAGCTTCCGGGACAGGGGGCGTACAGACACTGAAGCTTTCTTT.

This clone showed up just once. The junction departs from germline at one end; a sequencing error may be responsible. The V and J genes are TRBV12-3 or TRBV12-4 and TRBJ2-7; 8 nucleotides line up with TRBD2. The CDR3 sequence is 13 residues long. The CDR3 nucleotides read TGTGCCAGCAGTTTTCGGGACGGGGGGGCCTTTAGATTC. Translating it yields CASSFRDGGAFRF.

This chain uses TRBV28 with TRBJ2-5; D not resolved. The germline V gene encodes CDR1 MDHEN and CDR2 SYDVKM. This CDR3 has 17 amino acids. Trimming cost V 1 base and J 3 bases, with 18 bases left between them. The CDR3 is CASSLSGEFPAKETQYF. In DNA form, the CDR3 reads TGTGCCAGCAGTTTATCGGGCGAGTTTCCCGCGAAAGAGACCCAGTACTTC.

The chain combines TRBV7-9 with TRBJ2-7; 9 bases match TRBD1. The CDR3 is made up of 13 amino acids. Germline loops: CDR1 SEHNR, CDR2 FQNEAQ (reference sequence). J lost 6 bases, V lost 2 bases, and 2 bases had no gene match. CDR3 sequence reads: CASSLTGGFEQYF. CDR3 sequence (DNA): TGTGCCAGCAGCTTAACAGGGGGCTTCGAGCAGTACTTC.

In regard to this clone: At the DNA level, this CDR3 is encoded by other sequences in the same sample as well. CDR3: CASSLGGSSYNEQFF. The CDR3 region has the DNA TGTGCCAGCAGCCTTGGAGGGAGCTCCTACAATGAGCAGTTCTTC. The V gene is TRBV11-1, the J gene TRBJ2-1, with D possibly being TRBD2 (6 bases). The CDR3 length is 15 residues. Trimming removed 5 bases at V and 0 bases at J, with 11 bases between. The germline CDR1 and CDR2 sequences are SGHAT and FQDESV (reference sequence).

The chain couples TRBV18 to TRBJ2-1, with 10 bases aligning to TRBD1. The V gene end was trimmed by 1 base and the J gene end by 6 bases; junction bases not matched to a gene: 12. CDR3 length: 18 residues. CDR1 and CDR2 (germline): KGHSH, LQKENI. CDR3 residues: CASSPLGTGVFLRNEQFF. The CDR3 DNA reads TGTGCCAGCTCACCACTTGGGACAGGGGTTTTCCTACGCAATGAGCAGTTCTTC.

This clone was detected only a few times. This sample also contains other DNA sequences that code for the same CDR3. CDR3 bases: TGTGCCAGCAGTTATGCCGGCAACACTGAAGCTTTCTTT. It codes for CASSYAGNTEAFF. This rearrangement joins TRBV6-5 to TRBJ1-1; unclear D gene. This CDR3 comprises 13 residues. Between the trimmed V and J ends, which lost 3 bases and 2 bases, there was a span of 7 bases. The germline V gene encodes CDR1 MNHEY and CDR2 SVGAGI.

This chain uses TRBV2 with TRBJ1-2; D unclear. Germline V gives CDR1 SNHLY, CDR2 FYNNEI. CDR3 size: 15 residues. Trimming took 0 bases from V and 4 from J, leaving 12 bases between them. The CDR3 nucleotides are TGTGCCAGCAGTGAAGCCAGCCCGCGAACCTATGGCTACACCTTC. Its protein product is CASSEASPRTYGYTF.

V is TRBV19 and J is TRBJ2-3, with 8 bases fitting TRBD2. The CDR3 totals 13 residues. The junction had 0 bases not matched to a gene; V was cut back by 4 bases and J by 3 bases. Germline V gene data show CDR1 as LNHDA and CDR2 as SQIVND (reference sequence). The CDR3 DNA follows: TGTGCCAGTAGTACGGGAGGGACAGATACGCAGTATTTT. It codes for CASSTGGTDTQYF.

The rearrangement joins TRBV20-1 to TRBJ2-5, with D unclear. The ends were cut back, 6 bases at V and 7 bases at J, with 12 bases in the middle. The CDR3 sequence is 11 residues long. The germline V gene encodes CDR1 DFQATT and CDR2 SNEGSKA (reference sequence). The CDR3 DNA reads as TGCAGTGCAGATGCGGCCGGGACCCAGTACTTC. As protein: CSADAAGTQYF.

The chain joins TRBV7-8 to TRBJ2-2; 7 bases agree with TRBD1. V gave up 5 bases and J gave up 0 bases; unmatched junction bases: 3. CDR1 is SGHVS, CDR2 FQNEAQ, per germline. This CDR3 has 15 residues. The CDR3 region has the DNA TGTGCCAGCAGCCGAGGACAGGCGAACACCGGGGAGCTGTTTTTT. Its protein is CASSRGQANTGELFF.